The 30 T cell receptor beta chains presented below share a single source sample, sequenced in a study of identical twins (dated by TCRdb to the mid-2010s). The library was obtained by 5' RACE. Sequencing used an Illumina HiSeq 2000. In-frame beta chains were kept once TCRdb had trimmed the public reads at Q25 with fastp and called clones with MiXCR. Rows merge per CDR3 protein into single entries with the most common DNA and genes. Across this sample there are about 570,000 distinct CDR3 sequences, with over 8.5% seen only once. The leading ten clones occupy around 3.1% of the sample. This sample was shared with a second study, whose subject was yellow fever vaccine responses in identical twins.

What was sequenced was PBMCs. Source of these receptors: a woman aged 18-29 years in good health.

The CDR3 sequence: CASSQVPGQGETQYF. The CDR3 DNA is TGCGCCAGCAGCCAAGTTCCAGGGCAGGGGGAGACCCAGTACTTC. The chain recombines TRBV4-3 with TRBJ2-5; weak D call: TRBD1 (6 bases). Germline loops: CDR1 LGHNA, CDR2 YSLEER. CDR3 size: 15 residues. The V and J ends lost 1 base and 5 bases respectively, with 14 bases between them.

This clonotype was counted ten times or more. This rearrangement joins TRBV12-3 or TRBV12-4 to TRBJ2-4; weak D call: TRBD2 (6 bases). CDR3 length: 16 amino acids. Trimming pared 6 bases from V and 0 bases from J, leaving 15 bases between. The CDR3 coding sequence is TGTGCCAGCAGACCTGTCGGGGGACTAGCCAAAAACATTCAGTACTTC. This encodes CASRPVGGLAKNIQYF.

The table lists this clonotype with a few counts. This rearrangement joins TRBV29-1 to TRBJ2-3, with D maybe TRBD1 (5 bases). Between the trimmed V and J ends, which lost 1 base and 4 bases, there was a span of 12 bases. Germline loops: CDR1 SQVTM, CDR2 ANQGSEA. CDR3 size: 14 residues. In DNA form, the CDR3 reads TGCAGCGTTGAAGGGGGCCCCGGAGCAGATACGCAGTATTTT. The encoded protein is CSVEGGPGADTQYF.

This clonotype was picked up many times. The J gene is TRBJ2-2, the V gene TRBV5-1; 8 nucleotides match TRBD2. Germline assignment: CDR1 SGHRS and CDR2 YFSETQ. This CDR3 is 16 amino acids long. V lost 9 bases to trimming and J lost 2 bases; unmatched junction nucleotides: 12. The CDR3 reads CATPKKAGDNTGELFF. In DNA form, the CDR3 reads TGCGCCACCCCCAAGAAAGCGGGGGATAACACCGGGGAGCTGTTTTTT.

This clonotype showed up just a few times. V usage is TRBV7-9 and J usage is TRBJ2-3, with D perhaps matching TRBD1 (5 bases). Germline CDR1 and CDR2: SEHNR and FQNEAQ (reference sequence). The V gene lost 1 base and the J gene lost 4 bases, with 12 bases spanning the gap. This CDR3 comprises 15 residues. CDR3 loop: CASSLGTQMSDTQYF. CDR3 DNA: TGTGCCAGCAGCTTAGGGACACAAATGTCAGATACGCAGTATTTT.

This clonotype has a handful of counts. This rearrangement joins TRBV7-2 to TRBJ2-7, with 8 bases identical to TRBD2. From germline, CDR1 is SGHTA and CDR2 FQGNSA. The V and J ends lost 5 bases and 1 base, in that order; junction bases with no gene match: 4. This CDR3 contains 14 residues. As DNA, the CDR3 is TGTGCCAGCAGCCGGACTAGCCCTTCCTACGAGCAGTACTTC. This translates into CASSRTSPSYEQYF.

The chain carries TRBV29-1 and TRBJ2-2, with TRBD1 matching 11 bases. The V and J ends lost 7 bases and 6 bases, in that order; junction bases with no gene match: 4. Germline V lookup: CDR1 SQVTM, CDR2 ANQGSEA. CDR3 length equals 13 residues. The CDR3 region has the DNA TGCAGCGGGGACAGGGGGGAATCCGGGGAGCTGTTTTTT. Its translation: CSGDRGESGELFF.

This clonotype was seen a few times. The chain has TRBV20-1 and TRBJ2-1; D remains unclear. This CDR3 is built from 11 residues. Germline CDR1 reads DFQATT; CDR2 reads SNEGSKA (reference sequence). The V end lost 4 bases, the J end lost 10 bases, and 11 bases lay between the germline ends. The DNA of the CDR3 is TGCAGTGCTACAGGCCTCGGCGAGCAGTTCTTC. Residues: CSATGLGEQFF.

V gene TRBV28 combines with J gene TRBJ1-6; no definite D call. The CDR3 has 14 residues. Germline CDR1 is MDHEN and CDR2 is SYDVKM. The V and J ends lost 2 bases and 14 bases respectively, with 16 bases between them. Written as DNA, the CDR3 is TGTGCCAGCAGTTTAGAAAGTCCCTTTTTGACCCTCCACTTT. Translation gives CASSLESPFLTLHF. Complete variable domain (other parts from reference TRBV28 and TRBJ1-6): DVKVTQSSRYLVKRTGEKVFLECVQDMDHENMFWYRQDPGLGLRLIYFSYDVKMKEKGDIPEGYSVSREKKERFSLILESASTNQTSMYLCASSLESPFLTLHFGNGTRLTVT.

There are a few counts of this clonotype. The chain employs TRBV5-4 and TRBJ2-1; D is undetermined. V was pared by 0 bases and J by 9 bases, with 13 bases between. The CDR3 is 14 residues long. CDR1 SGHNT and CDR2 YYREEE come from the germline V gene (reference sequence). The CDR3 nucleotides are TGTGCCAGCAGCTTGGCCTCGGCGATTGGTGAGCAGTTCTTC. This gives the protein CASSLASAIGEQFF.

V is TRBV24-1 and J is TRBJ2-1, with a tentative D call TRBD2 (6 bases). The V end lost 3 bases, the J end lost 3 bases, and 17 bases lay between the germline ends. CDR1 is KGHDR, CDR2 SFDVKD, per germline. The CDR3 contains 17 residues. The CDR3 nucleotides read TGTGCCACCAGTGATCCCTTACGGGGGAGGAACTACAATGAGCAGTTCTTC. Its protein is CATSDPLRGRNYNEQFF.

This clonotype was counted many times. The J gene is TRBJ1-6, the V gene TRBV27, with D hard to call. The CDR3 consists of 13 residues. Trimming removed 5 bases from V and 6 bases from J, with 8 bases in between. CDR1 and CDR2 (germline): MNHEY, SMNVEV (reference sequence). The CDR3 reads CASSLAANSPLHF. The CDR3, as DNA: TGTGCCAGCAGTCTGGCGGCTAATTCACCCCTCCACTTT.

This clonotype appeared a few times. This chain uses TRBV10-3 with TRBJ2-3; 7 positions match TRBD1. Germline V gene lookup returns CDR1 ENHRY and CDR2 SYGVKD. V was pared by 5 bases and J by 4 bases, with 3 bases of the junction left unmatched. The CDR3 extends over 13 amino acids. CDR3 sequence (DNA): TGTGCCATCAGTACCGGGACAGCAGATACGCAGTATTTT. Protein sequence: CAISTGTADTQYF.

This clonotype appeared a few times. The chain links TRBV5-1 to TRBJ2-2; 7 bases line up with TRBD2. The CDR3 totals 16 residues. V was pared by 2 bases and J by 4 bases, with 8 bases of the junction left unmatched. The germline CDR1 and CDR2 sequences are SGHRS and YFSETQ. CDR3 amino acids: CASSFPAGVLTGELFF. Here the CDR3 DNA reads TGCGCCAGCAGCTTTCCGGCGGGAGTCCTCACCGGGGAGCTGTTTTTT.

This clonotype showed up just a few times. The genes are TRBV12-5 and TRBJ1-6; no clear D gene. Trimming took off 6 bases at V and 0 bases at J, with 18 bases between the two ends. The CDR3 spans 18 residues. Germline loops: CDR1 LGHNT, CDR2 FRNRAP. CDR3 nucleotide sequence: TGTGCTAGTGGCCAAAGGGATGTGGACGGCTCCTATAATTCACCCCTCCACTTT. Residues: CASGQRDVDGSYNSPLHF.

This clonotype was picked up a small number of times. CDR3 in amino acids: CASSPVSPNTGELFF. The DNA of the CDR3 is TGTGCCAGCAGCCCAGTTAGTCCGAACACCGGGGAGCTGTTTTTT. The chain carries TRBV7-9 and TRBJ2-2, with unresolved D. The CDR3 is 15 amino acids. Per the germline V gene, CDR1 is SEHNR and CDR2 is FQNEAQ (reference sequence). V was clipped by 5 bases and J by 0 bases, with 10 bases between them.

This clonotype turned up a few times. The rearrangement uses TRBV5-5 and TRBJ2-5; the D gene is possibly TRBD2 (5 bases). Looked up from germline, CDR1 is SGHKS and CDR2 is YYEKEE (reference sequence). V was trimmed by 2 bases and J by 1 base, leaving 18 bases between them. The CDR3 length is 17 residues. CDR3 sequence reads: CASSFWGREPLQETQYF. The CDR3 bases are TGTGCCAGCAGCTTTTGGGGAAGGGAGCCCCTCCAAGAGACCCAGTACTTC.

This clonotype was seen repeatedly, ten times or more. The chain has TRBV27 and TRBJ1-5; TRBD1 matches at 7 bases. J lost 6 bases, V lost 6 bases, and 11 bases had no gene match. The CDR3 has 15 residues. CDR1 and CDR2 (germline): MNHEY, SMNVEV (reference sequence). CDR3 protein: CASRTGQVSSQPQHF. The CDR3 region has the DNA TGTGCCAGCAGGACTGGACAGGTCTCGAGTCAGCCCCAGCATTTT.

A few counts support this clonotype. The DNA of the CDR3 is TGTGCCAGCAGTTTAGCGGGATGCCCCCCGAATACGCAGTATTTT. Its translation is CASSLAGCPPNTQYF. The chain has TRBV12-3 or TRBV12-4 and TRBJ2-3; no clear D gene. V was pared by 0 bases and J by 7 bases, with 14 bases between. This CDR3 comprises 15 residues.

This clonotype was picked up a small number of times. The V gene is TRBV25-1, the J gene TRBJ2-7; D remains unclear. This CDR3 contains 10 residues. CDR1 and CDR2 from the germline V gene are MGHDK and SYGVNS. The germline V and J ends were trimmed by 8 bases and 6 bases, with 8 bases remaining between them. This CDR3 reads CASGSVEQYF. As DNA, the CDR3 is TGTGCCAGCGGGTCTGTCGAGCAGTACTTC.

In its sample, this clonotype was seen a few times. This could be a read error, since a much larger clone is one nucleotide away. The chain recombines TRBV4-1 with TRBJ2-7, with a possible D match to TRBD1 (6 bases). The CDR3 is 12 amino acids. CDR1 and CDR2 (germline): MGHRA, YSYEKL. The CDR3 DNA sequence: TGCGCCGGCAGCCAGGGGTCCTACGAGCAGTACTTC. Its protein is CAGSQGSYEQYF.

This clonotype was observed at least ten times. The chain is built from TRBV28 and TRBJ2-4; D not certain. The germline V and J ends were trimmed by 2 bases and 1 base, with 6 bases remaining between them. Per germline, CDR1 MDHEN and CDR2 SYDVKM. The CDR3 consists of 14 residues. CDR3 in DNA: TGTGCCAGCAGTTTACAAGGGGCCAAAAACATTCAGTACTTC. It specifies CASSLQGAKNIQYF.

This clonotype was recorded at least ten times. CDR3 loop: CATSDPDSGSSSYNEQFF. The CDR3 DNA follows: TGTGCCACCAGTGATCCGGACTCTGGCTCGAGCTCCTACAATGAGCAGTTCTTC. The rearrangement joins TRBV24-1 to TRBJ2-1; TRBD2 might be the D (5 bases). This CDR3 region has 18 residues. The V and J ends lost 3 bases and 0 bases respectively, with 17 bases between them. In germline, CDR1 is KGHDR, CDR2 SFDVKD.

The rearrangement joins TRBV5-1 to TRBJ2-2, with 8 bases fitting TRBD2. The germline gives CDR1 SGHRS, CDR2 YFSETQ. The CDR3 loop spans 16 amino acids. Trimming removed 3 bases from V and 3 bases from J; junction bases left unmatched: 7. The CDR3 DNA follows: TGCGCCAGCAGCTGGATTAGCGGGGAGGACACCGGGGAGCTGTTTTTT. Its protein is CASSWISGEDTGELFF.

The J gene is TRBJ2-2, the V gene TRBV2, with 11 positions matching TRBD2. Germline trimming cut 5 bases from V and 0 bases from J; bases unmatched to any gene: 5. The CDR3 covers 17 residues. Germline V gives CDR1 SNHLY, CDR2 FYNNEI. DNA of the CDR3: TGTGCCAGCAGTAAGGGGACTAGCGGACCGAACACCGGGGAGCTGTTTTTT. This sequence encodes CASSKGTSGPNTGELFF.

This chain links TRBV3-1 with TRBJ2-7, with 14 bases aligning to TRBD2. The CDR3 is made up of 14 amino acids. Unmatched junction bases numbered 11, after V lost 7 bases and J lost 12 bases. The germline V gene has CDR1 LGHDT and CDR2 YNNKEL (reference sequence). CDR3 sequence (DNA): TGTGCCAGCACACCAGCGGGACTAGCGGGAGAGTGGTACTTC. As protein: CASTPAGLAGEWYF.

This clonotype was recorded many times. The genes are TRBV4-3 and TRBJ1-1, with D maybe TRBD1 (5 bases). The germline V gene has CDR1 LGHNA and CDR2 YSLEER. V was shortened by 5 bases and J by 11 bases, with 18 bases between the two germline ends. This CDR3 spans 13 amino acids. The CDR3 DNA follows: TGCGCCAGCAGCTCGACCGGGGGAGGCACGGCTTTCTTT. Translating it yields CASSSTGGGTAFF.

With regard to this clonotype: One junction end disagrees with the germline gene, perhaps due to a read error. V is TRBV20-1 and J is TRBJ2-1; perhaps TRBD2 as D (5 bases). Germline CDR1 DFQATT, CDR2 SNEGSKA (reference sequence). The CDR3 consists of 17 residues. CDR3 nucleotide sequence: TGCTGTGCTAGAGATTGGACGCCGGGAACCATTGTGGATGAGCAGTTCTTC. Translated, it gives CCARDWTPGTIVDEQFF.

This clonotype was seen at least ten times. V usage is TRBV7-9 and J usage is TRBJ2-1; TRBD2 is a possible D gene (6 bases). V gave up 2 bases and J gave up 9 bases, with 11 bases separating them. Germline CDR1 reads SEHNR; CDR2 reads FQNEAQ (reference sequence). The CDR3 contains 13 residues. CDR3 in DNA: TGTGCCAGCAGCTTAATTGGGGACTCTGAGCAGTTCTTC. Its translation is CASSLIGDSEQFF.

This clonotype has more than one count but fewer than ten. V usage is TRBV3-1 and J usage is TRBJ1-5; D unclear. Trimming cost V 4 bases and J 0 bases, with 7 bases left between them. This CDR3 contains 14 residues. Germline V gene sequence: CDR1 LGHDT, CDR2 YNNKEL (reference sequence). CDR3 in DNA: TGTGCCAGCAGCCCCCACAATAGCAATCAGCCCCAGCATTTT. Its translation: CASSPHNSNQPQHF. The full variable domain, rest sourced from reference TRBV3-1 and TRBJ1-5, is DTAVSQTPKYLVTQMGNDKSIKCEQNLGHDTMYWYKQDSKKFLKIMFSYNNKELIINETVPNRFSPKSPDKAHLNLHINSLELGDSAVYFCASSPHNSNQPQHFGDGTRLSIL.